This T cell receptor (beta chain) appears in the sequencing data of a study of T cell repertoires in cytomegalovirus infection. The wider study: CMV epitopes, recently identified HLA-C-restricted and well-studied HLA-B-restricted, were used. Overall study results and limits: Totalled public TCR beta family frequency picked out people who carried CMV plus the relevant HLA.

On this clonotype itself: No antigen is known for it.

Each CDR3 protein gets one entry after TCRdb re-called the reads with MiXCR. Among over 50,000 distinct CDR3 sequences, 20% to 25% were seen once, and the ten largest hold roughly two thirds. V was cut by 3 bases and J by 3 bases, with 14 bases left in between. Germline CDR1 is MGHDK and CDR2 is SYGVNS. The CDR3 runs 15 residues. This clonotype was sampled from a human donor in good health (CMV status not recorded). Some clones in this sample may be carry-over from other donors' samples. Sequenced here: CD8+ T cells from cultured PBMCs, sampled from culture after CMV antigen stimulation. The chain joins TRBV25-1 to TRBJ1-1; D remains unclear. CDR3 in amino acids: CASSDPDNPYTEAFF. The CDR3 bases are TGTGCCAGCAGTGACCCCGACAATCCCTACACTGAAGCTTTCTTT.